Each of the 3 T cell receptor beta chains below was sequenced from the same sample in a study of monozygotic twins with inflammatory bowel disease. Following a re-call of the 5' RACE reads, TCRdb has one entry per CDR3 protein and lacks DNA. In all, the sample yields about 210,000 distinct CDR3 sequences. Sequencing was performed on blood. The source is a human donor with ulcerative colitis or Crohn's disease, or a healthy co-twin of an affected twin (not recorded which).

V is TRBV29-1 and J is TRBJ1-1; there is no DNA to check the TCRdb D call of TRBD1. Germline V gives CDR1 SQVTM, CDR2 ANQGSEA. The CDR3 consists of 16 residues. The CDR3 protein is CSVAGTGGEWPTEAFF.

The chain has TRBV15 and TRBJ2-5; TCRdb designates TRBD1, a call that cannot be tested without DNA. This CDR3 contains 14 residues. The V gene's germline CDR1 is LNHNV and CDR2 YYDKDF (reference sequence). The CDR3: CATSRDPRGGTQYF. Together with reference TRBV15 and TRBJ2-5, the CDR3 gives the full variable domain: DAMVIQNPRYQVTQFGKPVTLSCSQTLNHNVMYWYQQKSSQAPKLLFHYYDKDFNNEADTPDNFQSRRPNTSFCFLDIRSPGLGDTAMYLCATSRDPRGGTQYFGPGTRLLVL.

The rearrangement joins TRBV7-2 to TRBJ2-5. This CDR3 comprises 11 residues. Germline loops: CDR1 SGHTA, CDR2 FQGNSA. The CDR3 spells CASNLRETQYF.